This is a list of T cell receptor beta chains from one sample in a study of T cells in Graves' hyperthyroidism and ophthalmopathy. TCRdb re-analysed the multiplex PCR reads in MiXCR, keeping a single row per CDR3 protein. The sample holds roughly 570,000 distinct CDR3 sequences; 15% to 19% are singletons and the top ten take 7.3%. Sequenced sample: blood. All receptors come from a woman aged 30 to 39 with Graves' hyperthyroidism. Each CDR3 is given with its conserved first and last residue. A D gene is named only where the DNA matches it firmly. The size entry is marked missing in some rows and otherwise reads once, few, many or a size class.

CDR3 DNA: TGCAGCGTTCGAAGACTAGCGGGAGGAGAGACCCAGTACTTC
CDR3 protein: CSVRRLAGGETQYF
clone size: few
J gene: TRBJ2-5
D gene: TRBD2
V gene: TRBV29-1

CDR3 DNA: TGTGCCAGCAGCTCGACTAGCGGGTTTCCCTACGAGCAGTACTTC
CDR3 protein: CASSSTSGFPYEQYF
clone size: few
J gene: TRBJ2-7
D gene: TRBD2
V gene: TRBV7-8

CDR3 DNA: TGCAGTGCTAGAAGTGCAACTAATGAAAAACTGTTTTTT
CDR3 protein: CSARSATNEKLFF
clone size: many
J gene: TRBJ1-4
D gene: NA
V gene: TRBV20-1

CDR3 DNA: TGTGCCAGTAGGACAGGGGGCACTAACACCGGGGAGCTGTTTTTT
CDR3 protein: CASRTGGTNTGELFF
clone size: few
J gene: TRBJ2-2
D gene: TRBD1
V gene: TRBV19

CDR3 DNA: TGTGCCAGCAGCCAAGACTTAAAGCGGGTTTGGGCAGATACGCAGTATTTT
CDR3 protein: CASSQDLKRVWADTQYF
clone size: NA
J gene: TRBJ2-3
D gene: NA
V gene: TRBV3-1

CDR3 DNA: TGTGCCAGCAGTGATGAGGGGACTAGCGGATCCAATGAGCAGTTCTTC
CDR3 protein: CASSDEGTSGSNEQFF
clone size: many
J gene: TRBJ2-1
D gene: TRBD2
V gene: TRBV6-1

CDR3 DNA: TGTGCCAGCAGCCGGGGGGGCGCTGGGCAGCCCCAGCATTTT
CDR3 protein: CASSRGGAGQPQHF
clone size: many
J gene: TRBJ1-5
D gene: NA
V gene: TRBV3-1

CDR3 DNA: TGTGCCAGCAGCTGGGGGGGGACTAGCAGCGATCGATTGGGGGAGCTGTTTTTT
CDR3 protein: CASSWGGTSSDRLGELFF
clone size: few
J gene: TRBJ2-2
D gene: TRBD2
V gene: TRBV9

CDR3 DNA: TGTGCCAGCAGCCCCCAAGGGACTGCGGGCTCCTACGAGCAGTACTTC
CDR3 protein: CASSPQGTAGSYEQYF
clone size: many
J gene: TRBJ2-7
D gene: NA
V gene: TRBV5-6

CDR3 DNA: TGCAGTGCCAGGGTGACGAGCTCCTACAATGAGCAGTTCTTC
CDR3 protein: CSARVTSSYNEQFF
clone size: few
J gene: TRBJ2-1
D gene: NA
V gene: TRBV20-1

CDR3 DNA: TGTGCCAGCAGCTTAACGGCCGCAGGGCCGGCAAACTACAATGAGCAGTTCTTC
CDR3 protein: CASSLTAAGPANYNEQFF
clone size: NA
J gene: TRBJ2-1
D gene: NA
V gene: TRBV7-3

CDR3 DNA: TGTGCCAGCAGTAACCGGGACGGGACACTACAAGAGACCCAGTACTTC
CDR3 protein: CASSNRDGTLQETQYF
clone size: NA
J gene: TRBJ2-5
D gene: NA
V gene: TRBV25-1

CDR3 DNA: TGTGCCATCAGTGACCAGGACAGCCAAGAGACCCAGTACTTC
CDR3 protein: CAISDQDSQETQYF
clone size: many
J gene: TRBJ2-5
D gene: NA
V gene: TRBV10-3

CDR3 DNA: TGTGCCAGCAGTAATCAGGGGGCCAGGGGAGATACGCAGTATTTT
CDR3 protein: CASSNQGARGDTQYF
clone size: few
J gene: TRBJ2-3
D gene: TRBD1
V gene: TRBV6-1

CDR3 DNA: TGTGCCAGCAGCTTAGCACTGGGACTAGCGGGAGGCTCGACAACGAACTTC
CDR3 protein: CASSLALGLAGGSTTNF
clone size: NA
J gene: TRBJ2-5
D gene: TRBD2
V gene: TRBV7-2

CDR3 DNA: TGCAGCGCCCAGGGGCATAGCAATCAGCCCCAGCATTTT
CDR3 protein: CSAQGHSNQPQHF
clone size: few
J gene: TRBJ1-5
D gene: NA
V gene: TRBV29-1

CDR3 DNA: TGTGCCAGTAGTTTGGGACTAGCGGGATTACCCTACGAGCAGTTCTTC
CDR3 protein: CASSLGLAGLPYEQFF
clone size: NA
J gene: TRBJ2-1
D gene: TRBD2
V gene: TRBV19

CDR3 DNA: TGTGCCACCAGTGATGTTACGGGAGGGCGTGCAGATACGCAGTATTTT
CDR3 protein: CATSDVTGGRADTQYF
clone size: many
J gene: TRBJ2-3
D gene: TRBD2
V gene: TRBV24-1

CDR3 DNA: TGTGCCACCAGTGATTCGGGGGGCTTGGCTTTCTTT
CDR3 protein: CATSDSGGLAFF
clone size: NA
J gene: TRBJ1-1
D gene: NA
V gene: TRBV24-1

CDR3 DNA: TGTGCCAGCAGCTTAGACCACACCGGGGAGCTGTTTTTT
CDR3 protein: CASSLDHTGELFF
clone size: many
J gene: TRBJ2-2
D gene: NA
V gene: TRBV11-2

CDR3 DNA: TGTGCCAGCAGTTACTCGATCCGGACTAGCGGGTACAATGAGCAGTTCTTC
CDR3 protein: CASSYSIRTSGYNEQFF
clone size: many
J gene: TRBJ2-1
D gene: TRBD2
V gene: TRBV6-2/TRBV6-3

CDR3 DNA: TGCGCCAGCAGCCAAGGAGAAGGCGAAAAACTGTTTTTT
CDR3 protein: CASSQGEGEKLFF
clone size: many
J gene: TRBJ1-4
D gene: NA
V gene: TRBV4-3

CDR3 DNA: TGTGCCAGCAGCTCCCGCACTAGCGGGAGGGCCCAGACCACCTACAATGAGCAGTTCTTC
CDR3 protein: CASSSRTSGRAQTTYNEQFF
clone size: NA
J gene: TRBJ2-1
D gene: TRBD2
V gene: TRBV3-1